Reported below is one T cell receptor (beta chain). The antigen remains undetermined. The data were taken from a study of T cells expressing NK-cell markers. Study-level background: HCMV serostatus: most of the eight sequenced donors positive, one negative. Findings of the study overall: In four donors, these clonotypes also led the CD3+CD56-NKG2C+ fraction.

TCRdb re-analyzed the 5' RACE reads; it lists each CDR3 protein once, without DNA. The table for this sample gives 300,000 or so distinct CDR3 sequences. The CDR3 sequence is 14 residues long. Germline V gene sequence: CDR1 LGHNA, CDR2 YSLEER. The sequenced sample was blood T cells: a sorted CD56 or NKG2C T cell subset, CD4+ or CD8+ T cells, or bulk PBMC T cells (not recorded which). This chain joins TRBV4-3 and TRBJ2-1. The sequence was collected from a woman aged 18 to 75 in good health. CDR3 amino acids: CASSQEGLLNEQFF.